This T cell receptor (beta chain) is from a study of response to subunit inactivated influenza vaccine. Trimming took 3 bases from V and 7 from J; bases not matched to a gene: 7. Germline lookup yields CDR1 GTSNPN and CDR2 SVGIG (reference sequence). The CDR3 totals 14 residues. TCRdb processed the RT-PCR reads anew with MiXCR; each CDR3 protein has one entry. The sample includes approximately 490,000 distinct CDR3 sequences, around 7.7% of them seen just once. Findings and limits, study-wide: That few new T cells are recruited by each seasonal influenza vaccination was the authors' suggestion.

Of note for this clonotype: Its specificity is unknown.

The receptor's source is a man between 50 and 75 years old who received an inactivated influenza vaccine. Sequences were derived from PBMCs from blood, sampled less than 30 months after vaccination. The chain combines TRBV30 with TRBJ2-1; 9 bases match TRBD1. The CDR3 spells CAWRPGQGVNEQFF. DNA of the CDR3: TGTGCCTGGAGACCGGGACAGGGAGTAAATGAGCAGTTCTTC.